The 26 T cell receptor beta chains listed next were all sequenced from one sample in a study of blood T cell repertoires in COVID-19. Only in-frame clones appear in the TCRdb table, and some are missing; sequencing was by immunoSEQ multiplex PCR. The sample records roughly 200,000 clones, 87% being singletons. The sample taken for sequencing was peripheral blood. The source of these receptors is a woman under 30 who had recovered from COVID-19.

V is TRBV4-2 and J is TRBJ1-3, with 7 bases lining up with TRBD1. Germline values: CDR1 LGHNA, CDR2 YNFKEQ. This CDR3 is 18 amino acids long. The trim removed 0 bases at V and 0 bases at J, leaving 8 bases unmatched. CDR3 DNA: TGTGCCAGCAGCCAAGATCTAGGGACAGAGATCTCTGGAAACACCATATATTTT. Its protein is CASSQDLGTEISGNTIYF.

This clone was found once. Written as DNA, the CDR3 is TGTGCCAGTAGTAAGGGACTAGCGGGAGTCGACGAGCAGTACTTC. Its protein product is CASSKGLAGVDEQYF. V is TRBV19 and J is TRBJ2-7; 14 bases are shared with TRBD2. The CDR3 covers 15 residues. Germline-derived CDR1 and CDR2 are LNHDA and SQIVND (reference sequence). The junction had 4 bases not matched to a gene; V was cut back by 4 bases and J by 5 bases.

The V call is TRBV20-1, the J call TRBJ2-1; no definite D call. The CDR3 has 11 residues. The germline V gene has CDR1 DFQATT and CDR2 SNEGSKA (reference sequence). Trimming left V 5 bases short and J 4 bases short, with 6 bases between. As DNA, the CDR3 is TGCAGTGCTTCAGTTTACAATGAGCAGTTCTTC. As protein: CSASVYNEQFF.

This sequence joins TRBV19 and TRBJ2-7; 7 bases fit TRBD1. This CDR3 spans 14 amino acids. In germline, CDR1 is LNHDA, CDR2 SQIVND (reference sequence). V trimming: 1 base; J trimming: 5 bases; junction bases outside the gene matches: 5. CDR3 DNA sequence: TGTGCCAGTAGTATAGCACAGGGGAGAAACGAGCAGTACTTC. As protein: CASSIAQGRNEQYF.

This clone has more than one count but fewer than ten. The V call is TRBV4-1, the J call TRBJ2-1; D is unresolved. There are 13 residues in the CDR3. CDR1 is MGHRA, CDR2 YSYEKL, per germline. The V end lost 4 bases, the J end lost 6 bases, and 10 bases lay between the germline ends. CDR3 residues: CASSLRSPNEQFF. In nucleotides, the CDR3 is TGCGCCAGCAGCCTGCGATCACCCAATGAGCAGTTCTTC.

The chain uses TRBV7-6 and TRBJ1-5; TRBD1 might be the D (5 bases). With 5 bases removed from V and 0 bases from J, the gap between germline ends came to 17 bases. The CDR3 consists of 17 residues. Per the germline V gene, CDR1 is SGHVS and CDR2 is FNYEAQ. CDR3 sequence: CASSPLGGAISNQPQHF. The CDR3 DNA reads as TGTGCCAGCAGCCCCTTGGGAGGGGCGATTAGCAATCAGCCCCAGCATTTT.

This chain connects TRBV7-9 to TRBJ2-2; D perhaps matches TRBD2 (6 bases). This CDR3 comprises 16 residues. V shed 1 base and J shed 1 base, with 10 bases lying between them. Germline V gene lookup returns CDR1 SEHNR and CDR2 FQNEAQ (reference sequence). CDR3 region: CASSLVGEENTGELFF. In DNA form, the CDR3 reads TGTGCCAGCAGCTTAGTGGGGGAGGAGAACACCGGGGAGCTGTTTTTT.

The chain carries TRBV13 and TRBJ1-1; D call uncertain. CDR3 size: 14 residues. The V end was cut by 5 bases, the J end by 1 base, with 11 bases between. Germline CDR1 reads PRHDT; CDR2 reads FYEKMQ (reference sequence). The CDR3 nucleotides are TGTGCCAGCAGCCTCCCCACGGGGAACACTGAAGCTTTCTTT. This codes for CASSLPTGNTEAFF.

This clone was seen a single time. The chain links TRBV7-8 to TRBJ2-1, with a tentative D call TRBD2 (7 bases). Trimming took off 5 bases at V and 2 bases at J, with 25 bases between the two ends. Per the germline V gene, CDR1 is SGHVS and CDR2 is FQNEAQ. The CDR3 spans 19 residues. CDR3 sequence reads: CASSGSGQRGGAAYNEQFF. The CDR3 DNA sequence: TGTGCCAGCAGCGGATCCGGTCAGAGGGGGGGGGCCGCCTACAATGAGCAGTTCTTC.

The J gene is TRBJ1-5, the V gene TRBV2; D gene unclear. The CDR3 is 14 residues long. V lost 2 bases, J lost 4 bases, and 9 bases lay in between. Germline V gene lookup returns CDR1 SNHLY and CDR2 FYNNEI. The CDR3 sequence: CASSENRVNQPQHF. The CDR3, as DNA: TGTGCCAGCAGTGAAAACCGGGTAAATCAGCCCCAGCATTTT.

CDR3 protein: CATSDGVGLDETYNEQFF. The CDR3 nucleotides are TGTGCCACCAGTGATGGAGTAGGACTAGATGAAACCTACAATGAGCAGTTCTTC. The V and J genes are TRBV24-1 and TRBJ2-1; the match to TRBD2 covers 7 bases. The V segment lost 3 bases and the J segment 2 bases; nucleotides outside the gene matches: 12. The CDR3 runs to 18 residues. Germline V CDR1 and CDR2: KGHDR, SFDVKD.

This clone was seen only once. The chain employs TRBV10-2 and TRBJ2-7; TRBD1 might be the D (6 bases). Trimming removed 5 bases at V and 5 bases at J, with 10 bases between. This CDR3 spans 12 amino acids. CDR1 and CDR2 (germline): WSHSY, SAAADI. CDR3 sequence: CASSTGNHEQYF. As DNA, the CDR3 is TGCGCCAGCAGTACAGGGAACCACGAGCAGTACTTC.

V is TRBV13 and J is TRBJ2-5; 8 nucleotides agree with TRBD1. With V trimmed by 5 bases and J by 2 bases, 4 bases remained unmatched. The CDR3 spans 14 residues. Germline assignment: CDR1 PRHDT and CDR2 FYEKMQ (reference sequence). CDR3 DNA: TGTGCCAGCAGCATCGGACAGGGTCAAGAGACCCAGTACTTC. It is translated as CASSIGQGQETQYF.

The V and J genes are TRBV2 and TRBJ1-1, with TRBD1 identical over 8 bases. With V trimmed by 6 bases and J by 1 base, 4 bases remained unmatched. The CDR3 spans 14 residues. CDR1 and CDR2 (germline): SNHLY, FYNNEI. In DNA, the CDR3 is TGTGCCAGCAGCTTACAGGGGGGGAACACTGAAGCTTTCTTT. It translates to CASSLQGGNTEAFF. Looking up the rest from reference TRBV2 and TRBJ1-1 gives the full variable domain: EPEVTQTPSHQVTQMGQEVILRCVPISNHLYFYWYRQILGQKVEFLVSFYNNEISEKSEIFDDQFSVERPDGSNFTLKIRSTKLEDSAMYFCASSLQGGNTEAFFGQGTRLTVV.

CDR3 sequence reads: CASSSFVETSVNEQFF. CDR3 nucleotide sequence: TGTGCCAGCAGCTCTTTTGTTGAGACTAGCGTCAATGAGCAGTTCTTC. This sequence joins TRBV13 and TRBJ2-1; 8 bases line up with TRBD2. J lost 6 bases, V lost 4 bases, and 11 bases had no gene match. CDR3 length: 16 residues. CDR1 is PRHDT, CDR2 FYEKMQ, per germline (reference sequence). Drawing the rest from reference TRBV13 and TRBJ2-1, the complete variable domain is AAGVIQSPRHLIKEKRETATLKCYPIPRHDTVYWYQQGPGQDPQFLISFYEKMQSDKGSIPDRFSAQQFSDYHSELNMSSLELGDSALYFCASSSFVETSVNEQFFGPGTRLTVL.

This chain links TRBV5-6 with TRBJ2-7; 7 nucleotides line up with TRBD1. This CDR3 comprises 14 residues. The V and J ends lost 4 bases and 4 bases, in that order; junction bases with no gene match: 8. Germline assignment: CDR1 SGHDT and CDR2 YYEEEE. The CDR3 sequence: CASSLGDSTYEQYF. The CDR3 DNA sequence: TGTGCCAGCAGCCTGGGGGACAGCACGTACGAGCAGTACTTC.

This chain joins TRBV6-5 and TRBJ2-5; 9 nucleotides align to TRBD1. The CDR3 length is 15 residues. Unmatched junction bases numbered 12, after V lost 9 bases and J lost 4 bases. Per the germline V gene, CDR1 is MNHEY and CDR2 is SVGAGI. CDR3 DNA sequence: TGTGCCAGTGCGAAGGGGACAGGGAATGTAGAGACCCAGTACTTC. This sequence encodes CASAKGTGNVETQYF.

The chain links TRBV10-3 to TRBJ1-1; 9 positions match TRBD1. This CDR3 contains 14 residues. With 3 bases clipped from V and 4 bases from J, the junction kept 3 bases outside the gene matches. CDR1 and CDR2 (germline): ENHRY, SYGVKD. The CDR3, as DNA: TGTGCCATCAGTGAACCGGACAGGGGCACTGAAGCTTTCTTT. This gives the protein CAISEPDRGTEAFF.

This rearrangement joins TRBV7-9 to TRBJ1-5; D possibly corresponds to TRBD1 (6 bases). The V end was cut by 1 base, the J end by 5 bases, with 9 bases between. The germline V gene encodes CDR1 SEHNR and CDR2 FQNEAQ (reference sequence). This CDR3 comprises 14 residues. The CDR3 is CASSLGGQDQPQHF. CDR3 nucleotides: TGTGCCAGCAGCTTAGGGGGGCAGGATCAGCCCCAGCATTTT.

The chain employs TRBV2 and TRBJ1-5; 7 nucleotides match TRBD1. The CDR3 runs to 14 residues. V lost 6 bases to trimming and J lost 0 bases; unmatched junction nucleotides: 2. Per germline, CDR1 SNHLY and CDR2 FYNNEI. CDR3 nucleotides: TGTGCCAGCAGAGGGACAGCTAGCAATCAGCCCCAGCATTTT. It is translated as CASRGTASNQPQHF.

The V call is TRBV19, the J call TRBJ2-2, with TRBD2 as a possible D gene (5 bases). This CDR3 comprises 15 residues. The germline V gene encodes CDR1 LNHDA and CDR2 SQIVND (reference sequence). The V end was cut by 8 bases, the J end by 1 base, with 14 bases between. CDR3: CASQGLLKNTGELFF. In nucleotides, the CDR3 is TGTGCCAGTCAAGGACTGCTTAAGAACACCGGGGAGCTGTTTTTT.

The rearrangement uses TRBV5-4 and TRBJ2-7; 7 bases are a match to TRBD2. CDR1 and CDR2 (germline): SGHNT, YYREEE (reference sequence). Unmatched junction bases numbered 6, after V lost 4 bases and J lost 2 bases. The CDR3 runs 14 residues. The CDR3: CASSRSGNPYEQYF. The CDR3 coding sequence is TGTGCCAGCAGCCGGAGCGGGAATCCCTACGAGCAGTACTTC.

The V call is TRBV18, the J call TRBJ1-3; 7 nucleotides match TRBD1. V lost 3 bases to trimming and J lost 2 bases; unmatched junction nucleotides: 10. CDR1 is KGHSH, CDR2 LQKENI, per germline. The CDR3 is made up of 17 amino acids. CDR3 in amino acids: CASSPRQGERAGNTIYF. CDR3 in DNA: TGTGCCAGCTCACCTCGCCAGGGGGAGCGTGCTGGAAACACCATATATTTT.

This chain connects TRBV6-5 to TRBJ2-7; D unclear. The CDR3 length is 14 residues. Per germline, CDR1 MNHEY and CDR2 SVGAGI. Trimming pared 0 bases from V and 2 bases from J, leaving 8 bases between. The CDR3 nucleotides read TGTGCCAGCAGTTACTCTCGTGAGGCCTACGAGCAGTACTTC. It codes for CASSYSREAYEQYF.

The V gene is TRBV7-9, the J gene TRBJ2-7; 8 nucleotides match TRBD2. The V and J ends lost 4 bases and 0 bases, in that order; junction bases with no gene match: 17. The CDR3 runs to 19 residues. Germline V gene lookup returns CDR1 SEHNR and CDR2 FQNEAQ (reference sequence). CDR3 DNA: TGTGCCAGCAGCTCCCCCCGGGGTAGCGGGACCTCTAGCTCCTACGAGCAGTACTTC. This sequence encodes CASSSPRGSGTSSSYEQYF.

The rearrangement uses TRBV6-5 and TRBJ2-5; D possibly corresponds to TRBD1 (5 bases). Germline V lookup: CDR1 MNHEY, CDR2 SVGAGI. The germline V and J ends were trimmed by 6 bases and 4 bases, with 18 bases remaining between them. The CDR3 totals 15 residues. This chain's CDR3 is CASSYSSGASETQYF. The CDR3 nucleotides read TGTGCCAGCAGCTACAGTAGTGGGGCATCAGAGACCCAGTACTTC.